The TCR beta chain described here comes from a study of shared clonotypes between healthy human individuals. Findings of the study overall: Sharing of clonotypes among donors was expected to vary with sequencing depth. Rarefaction exposed incomplete sorted-subset sequencing despite large depth.

It was into CD45RA+ naive and CD45RA-negative memory subsets that the CD4+ cells were split. Germline V gene lookup returns CDR1 SQVTM and CDR2 ANQGSEA. The ends were cut back, 6 bases at V and 0 bases at J, with 8 bases in the middle. This CDR3 is built from 13 residues. Comment on this clone: Its antigen is unknown.

Method: immunoSEQ multiplex PCR; TCRdb's copy keeps in-frame clones and lacks some. The table shows over 1.4 million clones, with 96% occurring only once. The sequence was obtained from a man under 40 in good health. Source material: naive CD4+ T cells sorted from blood. The subset denotes: CD45RA+ positively selected. V usage is TRBV29-1 and J usage is TRBJ2-2; no clear D gene. CDR3 bases: TGCAGCGTGGTCCGGGCGAACACCGGGGAGCTGTTTTTT. This gives the protein CSVVRANTGELFF.